This TCR beta chain stems from a study of shared clonotypes between healthy human individuals. Unsorted samples drew genomic DNA from roughly 88 million PBMCs. Original analysis: Junction-only sequences produced by ImmunoSEQ had no quality scores, so filtering differed. TCRdb keeps only in-frame clones here, not all; method: immunoSEQ multiplex PCR. V, J and clone size were drawn from that table, and D and trimming were deduced from the DNA. The data show 450,000 to 600,000 clones, less than 80% seen once. Germline CDR1 SGHVS, CDR2 FQNEAQ. The V end was cut by 1 base, the J end by 4 bases, with 8 bases between. CDR3 length equals 14 residues.

The genes are TRBV7-8 and TRBJ1-5; D remains ambiguous. The TCR sequence derives from a woman in her forties in good health. Some clones in this sample may be carry-over from other donors' samples. Material for sequencing was PBMCs. The CDR3 DNA follows: TGTGCCAGCAGCTTAGGACAAACAAATCAGCCCCAGCATTTT. Translation gives CASSLGQTNQPQHF.